The following is a TCR beta chain sequence with its context. The data derive from a study of T cell changes during pregnancy in multiple sclerosis. Germline CDR1 SQVTM, CDR2 ANQGSEA. This CDR3 has 15 residues. Deletions cut 6 bases from V and 4 bases from J, with 18 bases between. Here immunoSEQ multiplex PCR was the method, and the copy in TCRdb shows in-frame clones only, minus some. This sample has approximately 52,000 clones, with approximately 90% found just once. This receptor was taken from a female donor with multiple sclerosis, enrolled in a pregnancy study. Here the sequenced sample was CD4+ T cells from peripheral blood mononuclear cells, taken after pregnancy. The rearrangement uses TRBV29-1 and TRBJ2-2; possible D gene TRBD1, 5 bases. CDR3 DNA: TGCAGCGTCAATCTAGGGGTCCGAGGCACCGGGGAGCTGTTTTTT. Its protein is CSVNLGVRGTGELFF.